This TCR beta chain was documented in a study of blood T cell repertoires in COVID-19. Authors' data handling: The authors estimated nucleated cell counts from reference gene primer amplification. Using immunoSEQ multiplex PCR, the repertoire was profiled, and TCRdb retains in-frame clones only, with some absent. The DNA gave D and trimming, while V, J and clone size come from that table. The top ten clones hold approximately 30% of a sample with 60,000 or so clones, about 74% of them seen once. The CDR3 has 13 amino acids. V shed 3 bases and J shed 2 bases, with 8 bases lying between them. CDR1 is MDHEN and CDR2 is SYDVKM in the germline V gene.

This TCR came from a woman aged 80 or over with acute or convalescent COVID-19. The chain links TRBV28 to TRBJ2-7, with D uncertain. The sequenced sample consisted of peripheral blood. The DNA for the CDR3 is TGTGCCAGCAGTTTCCAGGTTACCTACGAGCAGTACTTC. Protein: CASSFQVTYEQYF.